The subject of this entry is one TCR beta chain. Its antigen remains unknown. There are 13 residues in the CDR3. Germline V gene data show CDR1 as MNHEY and CDR2 as SVGEGT. Trimming took off 5 bases at V and 4 bases at J, with 11 bases between the two ends. The sample comes from a study of T cell responses to AZD1222 COVID-19 vaccine. Whole-study results and caveats: The study found vaccine-associated CD4 TCRs spanning spike, dominant at 160-218 and 743-854. Close to half of all spike-specific TCRs reportedly target regions of the variants that are unmutated. Donor demographics were predominantly white British with a female majority; clonal diversity may be underestimated.

The data were produced by immunoSEQ multiplex PCR, yet TCRdb's version contains in-frame clones alone and is incomplete. This table holds around 200,000 clones, 88% found once. Pooled samples include second doses given at about 4 or 12 weeks. V gene TRBV6-2 or TRBV6-3 combines with J gene TRBJ1-2; D call uncertain. The input for sequencing was peripheral blood, taken 28 days after the second AZD1222 dose. The sequence was obtained from an adult who received the AZD1222 COVID-19 vaccine. The CDR3 is CASSTPIAYGYTF. The CDR3 bases are TGTGCCAGCAGTACCCCGATCGCCTATGGCTACACCTTC.